The 10 T cell receptor beta chains listed next were all sequenced from one sample in a study of blood T cell repertoires in COVID-19. This table comes from immunoSEQ multiplex PCR, and its TCRdb copy is limited to in-frame clones, with some not included. Of about 160,000 clones listed, about 83% are singletons. What was sequenced was peripheral blood. Receptors originate from a man aged 35 to 55 who had recovered from COVID-19.

The J gene is TRBJ1-1, the V gene TRBV11-2, with 8 nucleotides matching TRBD1. This CDR3 spans 15 amino acids. V trimming: 4 bases; J trimming: 6 bases; junction bases outside the gene matches: 10. Germline CDR1 is SGHAT and CDR2 is FQNNGV. CDR3 region: CASSSFGTGGAEAFF. The CDR3 nucleotides read TGTGCCAGCAGCTCATTTGGGACAGGAGGTGCTGAAGCTTTCTTT.

V usage is TRBV5-6 and J usage is TRBJ2-1, with 8 bases matching TRBD2. Germline CDR1 and CDR2: SGHDT and YYEEEE. With 2 bases clipped from V and 9 bases from J, the junction kept 13 bases outside the gene matches. This CDR3 has 16 residues. In nucleotides, the CDR3 is TGTGCCAGCAGCTTTGTGGCGGGAGGCCAATGGGGTGAGCAGTTCTTC. Its protein product is CASSFVAGGQWGEQFF.

The rearrangement uses TRBV30 and TRBJ2-3; TRBD2 matches 8 bases. Germline loops: CDR1 GTSNPN, CDR2 SVGIG (reference sequence). This CDR3 is 14 amino acids long. Unmatched junction bases numbered 5, after V lost 0 bases and J lost 6 bases. The CDR3 is CAWSVAGATDTQYF. The CDR3 DNA sequence: TGTGCCTGGAGTGTAGCGGGAGCAACGGATACGCAGTATTTT.

The rearrangement uses TRBV7-9 and TRBJ2-1, with D unresolved. The CDR3 runs 15 residues. The V and J ends lost 5 bases and 4 bases respectively, with 15 bases between them. The germline V gene encodes CDR1 SEHNR and CDR2 FQNEAQ (reference sequence). In DNA form, the CDR3 reads TGTGCCAGCAGCGGAGACCCCCCAGCTTACAATGAGCAGTTCTTC. Residues: CASSGDPPAYNEQFF.

J is TRBJ2-2 and V is TRBV6-1; no definite D call. CDR3 size: 14 residues. V lost 3 bases and J 4 bases, leaving 9 bases between the germline ends. Germline V gene data show CDR1 as MNHNS and CDR2 as SASEGT. Written as DNA, the CDR3 is TGTGCCAGCAGTGACCTTTGGGCCACCGGGGAGCTGTTTTTT. Protein product: CASSDLWATGELFF.

The V and J genes are TRBV30 and TRBJ2-5; D is ambiguous. Per germline, CDR1 GTSNPN and CDR2 SVGIG (reference sequence). There are 12 residues in the CDR3. The V end was cut by 0 bases, the J end by 5 bases, with 7 bases between. CDR3: CAWSVSGETQYF. The DNA for the CDR3 is TGTGCCTGGAGTGTATCCGGGGAGACCCAGTACTTC. The variable domain in full, with the rest retrieved from reference TRBV30 and TRBJ2-5, is SQTIHQWPATLVQPVGSPLSLECTVEGTSNPNLYWYRQAAGRGLQLLFYSVGIGQISSEVPQNLSASRPQDRQFILSSKKLLLSDSGFYLCAWSVSGETQYFGPGTRLLVL.

This clone was observed once. V and J are TRBV6-6 and TRBJ1-1, with no clear D. The V and J ends lost 2 bases and 6 bases respectively, with 10 bases between them. The CDR3 has 13 residues. The germline V gene encodes CDR1 MNHNY and CDR2 SVGAGI (reference sequence). The CDR3 here is CASSYEGWPEAFF. Written as DNA, the CDR3 is TGTGCCAGCAGTTACGAGGGTTGGCCTGAAGCTTTCTTT.

To note about this clone: An end of the junction does not agree with germline; a read error may underlie this. This rearrangement joins TRBV18 to TRBJ2-2; 10 bases are a match to TRBD2. CDR3 size: 17 residues. Germline values: CDR1 KGHSH, CDR2 LQKENI. The CDR3 protein is CASSPKREGPNTGELFF. The CDR3 nucleotides read TGTGCCAGCTCACCAAAGCGGGAGGGCCCGAATACCGGGGAGCTGTTTTTT.

The chain has TRBV10-3 and TRBJ1-6; 7 bases are a match to TRBD1. This CDR3 is built from 14 residues. V lost 6 bases and J lost 8; bases outside the gene matches: 7. Germline CDR1 reads ENHRY; CDR2 reads SYGVKD. Written as DNA, the CDR3 is TGTGCCATCAGGGTAAACAGGGGAGATTCACCCCTCCACTTT. Amino acid sequence: CAIRVNRGDSPLHF.

This rearrangement joins TRBV30 to TRBJ2-1, with 9 bases fitting TRBD2. The V gene end was trimmed by 2 bases and the J gene end by 7 bases; junction bases not matched to a gene: 9. Germline V gene lookup returns CDR1 GTSNPN and CDR2 SVGIG (reference sequence). The CDR3 runs 15 residues. The CDR3 coding sequence is TGTGCCTGGAGTCTCCTCGGGACTAGCAAAAATGAGCAGTTCTTC. Amino acids: CAWSLLGTSKNEQFF. The full variable domain, with the rest looked up from reference TRBV30 and TRBJ2-1, is SQTIHQWPATLVQPVGSPLSLECTVEGTSNPNLYWYRQAAGRGLQLLFYSVGIGQISSEVPQNLSASRPQDRQFILSSKKLLLSDSGFYLCAWSLLGTSKNEQFFGPGTRLTVL.